The 27 T cell receptor beta chains given below trace back to one sample, sequenced in a study of control samples from healthy donors and cancer patients. The protocol was immunoSEQ multiplex PCR, while the TCRdb copy is restricted to in-frame clones and leaves out a portion. The data show roughly 180,000 clones, more than 85% seen once. The sample consisted of blood. These receptors were taken from a middle-aged woman in good health.

This CDR3 reads CASSHPGGQFEQFF. Here the CDR3 DNA reads TGTGCCAGCTCACACCCGGGGGGGCAGTTTGAGCAGTTCTTC. The gene calls are TRBV18 and TRBJ2-1, with 8 bases fitting TRBD2. The CDR3 consists of 14 residues. Trimming at V came to 4 bases and at J to 9 bases, leaving 8 bases not matched to a gene. The germline V gene encodes CDR1 KGHSH and CDR2 LQKENI.

The chain is built from TRBV5-1 and TRBJ1-1; D is perhaps TRBD1 (6 bases). The V gene's germline CDR1 is SGHRS and CDR2 YFSETQ. Trimming pared 0 bases from V and 8 bases from J, leaving 8 bases between. The CDR3 is 12 amino acids. CDR3 sequence reads: CASSLVQGEAFF. As DNA, the CDR3 is TGCGCCAGCAGCTTGGTACAGGGAGAAGCTTTCTTT.

The chain carries TRBV5-6 and TRBJ1-2; D not certain. Germline loops: CDR1 SGHDT, CDR2 YYEEEE. The CDR3 spans 14 residues. V was cut by 0 bases and J by 3 bases, with 9 bases left in between. The CDR3 DNA reads TGTGCCAGCAGCTTGGGGCTTACGGACTATGGCTACACCTTC. Translation: CASSLGLTDYGYTF.

The chain is built from TRBV7-3 and TRBJ2-5, with D possibly being TRBD2 (7 bases). This CDR3 contains 15 residues. CDR1 and CDR2 (germline): SGHTA, FQGTGA. With 4 bases removed from V and 1 base from J, the gap between germline ends came to 13 bases. The CDR3 nucleotides read TGTGCCAGCAGCTGGCGCGGGGGCTCCCAAGAGACCCAGTACTTC. As protein: CASSWRGGSQETQYF.

The chain is built from TRBV2 and TRBJ2-3; no reliable D call. The CDR3 totals 16 residues. V shed 2 bases and J shed 0 bases, with 12 bases lying between them. From germline, CDR1 is SNHLY and CDR2 FYNNEI. CDR3 DNA: TGTGCCAGCAGTGAATTGGCTGTCCGGAGCACAGATACGCAGTATTTT. It codes for CASSELAVRSTDTQYF.

The CDR3 region is CASGPSGGPDNEQFF. The CDR3 DNA sequence: TGTGCTAGTGGTCCCTCCGGGGGACCAGACAATGAGCAGTTCTTC. V and J are TRBV12-5 and TRBJ2-1, with D possibly TRBD2 on 6 matching bases. The V gene lost 5 bases and the J gene lost 5 bases, with 16 bases spanning the gap. This CDR3 has 15 residues. Germline CDR1 LGHNT, CDR2 FRNRAP. Supplemented by reference TRBV12-5 and TRBJ2-1, the full variable domain reads DARVTQTPRHKVTEMGQEVTMRCQPILGHNTVFWYRQTMMQGLELLAYFRNRAPLDDSGMPKDRFSAEMPDATLATLKIQPSEPRDSAVYFCASGPSGGPDNEQFFGPGTRLTVL.

The chain joins TRBV5-1 to TRBJ2-5; 7 bases fit TRBD2. The CDR3 has 16 residues. J was trimmed by 4 bases and V by 1 base; bases with no gene match: 10. Germline CDR1 SGHRS, CDR2 YFSETQ. CDR3 loop: CASSLRPSGVRETQYF. The CDR3 coding sequence is TGCGCCAGCAGCTTGAGGCCTAGCGGCGTTCGAGAGACCCAGTACTTC.

The CDR3 nucleotides read TGCGCCAGCAGCGACCAGGGGAACGAGCAGTACTTC. This gives the protein CASSDQGNEQYF. The J gene is TRBJ2-7, the V gene TRBV5-1; tentatively, D is TRBD1 (6 bases). V lost 4 bases, J lost 5 bases, and 10 bases lay in between. This CDR3 contains 12 residues. Germline V CDR1 and CDR2: SGHRS, YFSETQ.

This chain uses TRBV5-5 with TRBJ1-2, with D possibly TRBD1 on 5 matching bases. The length of the CDR3 is 14 residues. V lost 1 base to trimming and J lost 8 bases, with 15 bases between them. Germline CDR1 reads SGHKS; CDR2 reads YYEKEE (reference sequence). CDR3 nucleotide sequence: TGTGCCAGCAGCTTGATGGGGCAGGGCTGGGGCTACACCTTC. This gives the protein CASSLMGQGWGYTF. The full variable domain, rest sourced from reference TRBV5-5 and TRBJ1-2, is DAGVTQSPTHLIKTRGQQVTLRCSPISGHKSVSWYQQVLGQGPQFIFQYYEKEERGRGNFPDRFSARQFPNYSSELNVNALLLGDSALYLCASSLMGQGWGYTFGSGTRLTVV.

The rearrangement uses TRBV7-2 and TRBJ1-1, with D possibly being TRBD1 (6 bases). The CDR3 extends over 14 amino acids. Per germline, CDR1 SGHTA and CDR2 FQGNSA. Trimming left V 2 bases short and J 4 bases short, with 11 bases between. The CDR3 sequence is CASSLFGGGTEAFF. The CDR3 nucleotides are TGTGCCAGCAGCTTATTCGGAGGGGGCACTGAAGCTTTCTTT.

The CDR3 DNA follows: TGTGCCAGCAGCTTGGCTCAGGGGTTAGACGAGCAGTACTTC. Translation: CASSLAQGLDEQYF. The rearrangement uses TRBV5-5 and TRBJ2-7, with D possibly being TRBD1 (6 bases). V lost 0 bases, J lost 5 bases, and 12 bases lay in between. This CDR3 has 14 amino acids. The germline gives CDR1 SGHKS, CDR2 YYEKEE (reference sequence).

This clone was recorded only once. Other DNA sequences from this sample encode an identical CDR3 as well. The chain employs TRBV29-1 and TRBJ2-5; D is unclear. CDR1 is SQVTM and CDR2 is ANQGSEA in the germline V gene. Between the trimmed V and J ends, which lost 6 bases and 2 bases, there was a span of 4 bases. The CDR3 sequence is 10 residues long. CDR3 DNA: TGCAGCGTGGGACAAGAGACCCAGTACTTC. Its translation is CSVGQETQYF.

The CDR3 here is CASSLTPGLHEQYF. In nucleotides, the CDR3 is TGTGCCAGCAGTTTAACTCCAGGGCTCCACGAGCAGTACTTC. This chain uses TRBV27 with TRBJ2-7; D is perhaps TRBD1 (5 bases). This CDR3 comprises 14 residues. V dropped 2 bases and J dropped 5 bases, with 13 bases sitting between them. CDR1 and CDR2 (germline): MNHEY, SMNVEV (reference sequence).

The J gene is TRBJ1-5, the V gene TRBV15; unclear D gene. Germline values: CDR1 LNHNV, CDR2 YYDKDF (reference sequence). The V end was cut by 1 base, the J end by 4 bases, with 8 bases between. This CDR3 contains 14 residues. The CDR3 is CATSRAYTNQPQHF. The CDR3 nucleotides read TGTGCCACCAGCAGAGCCTACACAAATCAGCCCCAGCATTTT.

This clone was seen once. The chain uses TRBV6-1 and TRBJ1-5; D gene unclear. The CDR3 has 14 amino acids. Germline-derived CDR1 and CDR2 are MNHNS and SASEGT. Trimming cost V 3 bases and J 2 bases, with 8 bases left between them. CDR3 nucleotide sequence: TGTGCCAGCAGTGAGGGTGGTCGCAATCAGCCCCAGCATTTT. Encoded protein: CASSEGGRNQPQHF.

V usage is TRBV7-2 and J usage is TRBJ1-6, with TRBD1 identical over 10 bases. The CDR3 totals 15 residues. V was pared by 6 bases and J by 9 bases, with 8 bases of the junction left unmatched. CDR1 is SGHTA and CDR2 is FQGNSA in the germline V gene. CDR3 sequence reads: CASSQDRGSASPLHF. The CDR3 DNA is TGTGCCAGCAGTCAGGACAGGGGGTCCGCTTCACCCCTCCACTTT. The complete variable domain, with remaining parts taken from reference TRBV7-2 and TRBJ1-6, reads GAGVSQSPSNKVTEKGKDVELRCDPISGHTALYWYRQSLGQGLEFLIYFQGNSAPDKSGLPSDRFSAERTGGSVSTLTIQRTQQEDSAVYLCASSQDRGSASPLHFGNGTRLTVT.

The V gene is TRBV24-1, the J gene TRBJ1-2; D call uncertain. The V gene lost 10 bases and the J gene lost 4 bases, with 12 bases spanning the gap. Germline V gene data show CDR1 as KGHDR and CDR2 as SFDVKD. The CDR3 length is 12 residues. The DNA of the CDR3 is TGTGCCACACACGACCCTTCCTATGGCTACACCTTC. This translates into CATHDPSYGYTF.

V and J are TRBV6-1 and TRBJ1-2; D gene uncertain. The germline V and J ends were trimmed by 1 base and 4 bases, with 10 bases remaining between them. Germline V gives CDR1 MNHNS, CDR2 SASEGT. The CDR3 contains 14 residues. CDR3 coding DNA: TGTGCCAGCAGTGAAGAGGGAGACACCTATGGCTACACCTTC. Translation gives CASSEEGDTYGYTF.

This sequence joins TRBV7-2 and TRBJ1-3; 9 bases are a match to TRBD1. The germline gives CDR1 SGHTA, CDR2 FQGNSA. The CDR3 extends over 16 amino acids. The V segment lost 2 bases and the J segment 1 base; nucleotides outside the gene matches: 3. This CDR3 is CASSLYRGPSGNTIYF. For the CDR3, the DNA is TGTGCCAGCAGCTTATACAGGGGGCCGTCTGGAAACACCATATATTTT.

The chain is built from TRBV2 and TRBJ2-7, with D possibly matching TRBD1 (7 bases). Trimming left V 6 bases short and J 0 bases short, with 9 bases between. Looked up from germline, CDR1 is SNHLY and CDR2 is FYNNEI. The CDR3 is made up of 13 amino acids. CDR3 sequence: CASRRDSSYEQYF. Written as DNA, the CDR3 is TGTGCCAGCAGGCGGGACAGCTCCTACGAGCAGTACTTC.

This clone was counted a single time. The chain carries TRBV4-2 and TRBJ2-5; 12 positions match TRBD2. CDR3 size: 15 residues. Germline assignment: CDR1 LGHNA and CDR2 YNFKEQ. V trimming: 4 bases; J trimming: 6 bases; junction bases outside the gene matches: 6. This CDR3 is CASSPSSGGVKTQYF. CDR3 bases: TGTGCCAGCAGCCCTTCTAGCGGGGGGGTGAAGACCCAGTACTTC.

The CDR3 DNA follows: TGTGCCAGCAGTCCCCGACAGAACTACGAGCAGTACTTC. It is translated as CASSPRQNYEQYF. The V and J genes are TRBV28 and TRBJ2-7; D possibly corresponds to TRBD1 (5 bases). Germline lookup yields CDR1 MDHEN and CDR2 SYDVKM. Trimming shortened V by 5 bases and J by 3 bases, and 11 bases separated the two germline ends. The CDR3 covers 13 residues.

The V and J genes are TRBV6-2 or TRBV6-3 and TRBJ1-5; D gene uncertain. The germline V and J ends were trimmed by 4 bases and 5 bases, with 15 bases remaining between them. This CDR3 spans 15 amino acids. CDR1 is MNHEY and CDR2 is SVGEGT in the germline V gene. Here the CDR3 DNA reads TGTGCCAGCAGTTCCCTAGGTAGTGCCCATCAGCCCCAGCATTTT. This sequence encodes CASSSLGSAHQPQHF.

The rearrangement links TRBV2 to TRBJ1-2, with TRBD1 matching over 7 bases. The CDR3 has 13 amino acids. The ends lost 2 bases at V and 6 bases at J; junction bases unmatched: 3. Germline loops: CDR1 SNHLY, CDR2 FYNNEI. The CDR3 spells CASSERGGDGYTF. The CDR3 region has the DNA TGTGCCAGCAGTGAAAGAGGGGGCGATGGCTACACCTTC.

Regarding this clone: Other DNA sequences of this sample code for an identical CDR3. The chain carries TRBV7-9 and TRBJ1-1, with D uncertain. Germline assignment: CDR1 SEHNR and CDR2 FQNEAQ (reference sequence). The ends were cut back, 3 bases at V and 3 bases at J, with 5 bases in the middle. CDR3 length equals 12 residues. This CDR3 reads CASSFGDTEAFF. For the CDR3, the DNA is TGTGCCAGCAGCTTTGGCGACACTGAAGCTTTCTTT.

This chain links TRBV19 with TRBJ2-1; the match to TRBD2 covers 13 bases. The V gene's germline CDR1 is LNHDA and CDR2 SQIVND (reference sequence). V lost 7 bases, J lost 5 bases, and 11 bases stayed unmatched. The CDR3 runs to 17 residues. CDR3 nucleotides: TGTGCCAGTACCATCCACCCCGGGACTAGCGGGGACAATGAGCAGTTCTTC. Protein sequence: CASTIHPGTSGDNEQFF.

This clone appeared once. The chain employs TRBV19 and TRBJ1-6; D unclear. Germline CDR1 LNHDA, CDR2 SQIVND (reference sequence). The CDR3 is 17 residues long. Trimming removed 7 bases at V and 0 bases at J, with 16 bases between. CDR3 in amino acids: CASKEFHTFSYNSPLHF. CDR3 sequence (DNA): TGTGCCAGTAAGGAGTTCCATACATTCTCCTATAATTCACCCCTCCACTTT.